This T cell receptor (beta chain) was sequenced for a study of T cell repertoires in cytomegalovirus infection. The CDR3 consists of 11 residues. Germline loops: CDR1 SEHNR, CDR2 FQNEAQ (reference sequence). V lost 7 bases, J lost 7 bases, and 3 bases stayed unmatched. This clonotype has at least ten counts. Via MiXCR, TCRdb re-called the reads, giving one row per CDR3 protein. The sample contains roughly 500,000 distinct CDR3 sequences, approximately 15% of which appear only once. The receptor comes from a human donor in good health (CMV status not recorded). Some clones in this sample may be carry-over from other donors' samples. Sequencing was performed on CD8+ T cells from PBMCs. The chain carries TRBV7-9 and TRBJ1-1; 7 positions match TRBD1. CDR3 region: CASTRGGEAFF. Written as DNA, the CDR3 is TGTGCCAGCACCAGGGGGGGTGAAGCTTTCTTT.